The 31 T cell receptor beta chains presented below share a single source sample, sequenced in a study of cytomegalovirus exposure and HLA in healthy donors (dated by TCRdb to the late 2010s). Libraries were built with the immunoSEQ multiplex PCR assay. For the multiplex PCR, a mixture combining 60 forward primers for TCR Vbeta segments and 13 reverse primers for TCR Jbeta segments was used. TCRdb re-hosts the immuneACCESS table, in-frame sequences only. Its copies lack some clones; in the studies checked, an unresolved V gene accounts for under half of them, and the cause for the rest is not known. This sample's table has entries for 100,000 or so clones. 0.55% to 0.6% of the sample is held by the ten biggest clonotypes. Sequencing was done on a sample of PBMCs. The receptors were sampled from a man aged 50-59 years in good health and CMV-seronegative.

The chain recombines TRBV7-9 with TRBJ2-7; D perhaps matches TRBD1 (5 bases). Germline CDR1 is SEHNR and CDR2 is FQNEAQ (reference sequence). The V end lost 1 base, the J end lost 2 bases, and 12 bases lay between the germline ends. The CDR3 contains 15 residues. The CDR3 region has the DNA TGTGCCAGCAGCTTAGAGGGGCCGCCGGCCTACGAGCAGTACTTC. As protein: CASSLEGPPAYEQYF.

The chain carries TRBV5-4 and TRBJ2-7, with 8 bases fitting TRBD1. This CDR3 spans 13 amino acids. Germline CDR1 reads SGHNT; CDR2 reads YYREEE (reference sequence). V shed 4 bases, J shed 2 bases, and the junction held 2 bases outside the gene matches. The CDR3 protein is CASSKGQAYEQYF. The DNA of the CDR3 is TGTGCCAGCAGCAAGGGACAGGCCTACGAGCAGTACTTC.

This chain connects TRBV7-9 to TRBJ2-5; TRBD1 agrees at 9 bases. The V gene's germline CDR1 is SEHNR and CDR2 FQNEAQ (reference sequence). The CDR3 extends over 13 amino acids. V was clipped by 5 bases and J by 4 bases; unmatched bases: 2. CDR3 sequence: CASSQGQGETQYF. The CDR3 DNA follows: TGTGCCAGCAGCCAGGGACAGGGAGAGACCCAGTACTTC.

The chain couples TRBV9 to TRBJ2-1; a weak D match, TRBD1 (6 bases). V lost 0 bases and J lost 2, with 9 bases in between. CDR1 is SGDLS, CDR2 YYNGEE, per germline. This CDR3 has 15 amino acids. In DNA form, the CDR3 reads TGTGCCAGCAGCGTAGGGGACATCGCCTACAATGAGCAGTTCTTC. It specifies CASSVGDIAYNEQFF.

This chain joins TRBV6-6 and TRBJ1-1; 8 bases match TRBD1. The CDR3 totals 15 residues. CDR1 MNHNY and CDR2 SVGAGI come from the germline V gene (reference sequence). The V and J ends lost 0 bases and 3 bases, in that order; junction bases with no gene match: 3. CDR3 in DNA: TGTGCCAGCAGTTACTCGACAGGGGTTGACACTGAAGCTTTCTTT. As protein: CASSYSTGVDTEAFF.

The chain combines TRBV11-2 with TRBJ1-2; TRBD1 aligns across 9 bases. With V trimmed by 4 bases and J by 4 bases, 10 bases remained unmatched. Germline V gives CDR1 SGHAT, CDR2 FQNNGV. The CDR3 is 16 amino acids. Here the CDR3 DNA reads TGTGCCAGCAGCTGGATCACCGGGACAGGGTCCTATGGCTACACCTTC. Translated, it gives CASSWITGTGSYGYTF.

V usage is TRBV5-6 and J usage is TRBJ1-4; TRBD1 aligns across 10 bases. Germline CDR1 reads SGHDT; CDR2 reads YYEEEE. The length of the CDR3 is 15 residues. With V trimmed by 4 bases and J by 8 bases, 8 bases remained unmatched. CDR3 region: CASSQWGTGEEKLFF. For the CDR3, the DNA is TGTGCCAGCAGCCAATGGGGGACAGGGGAAGAAAAACTGTTTTTT. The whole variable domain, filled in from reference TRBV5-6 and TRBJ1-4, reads DAGVTQSPTHLIKTRGQQVTLRCSPKSGHDTVSWYQQALGQGPQFIFQYYEEEERQRGNFPDRFSGHQFPNYSSELNVNALLLGDSALYLCASSQWGTGEEKLFFGSGTQLSVL.

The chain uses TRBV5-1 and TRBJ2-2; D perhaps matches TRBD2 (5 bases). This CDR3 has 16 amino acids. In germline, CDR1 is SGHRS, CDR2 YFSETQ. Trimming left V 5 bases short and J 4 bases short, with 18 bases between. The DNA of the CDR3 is TGCGCCAGCAGTTTCGGTTCTAGCACAACCACCGGGGAGCTGTTTTTT. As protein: CASSFGSSTTTGELFF.

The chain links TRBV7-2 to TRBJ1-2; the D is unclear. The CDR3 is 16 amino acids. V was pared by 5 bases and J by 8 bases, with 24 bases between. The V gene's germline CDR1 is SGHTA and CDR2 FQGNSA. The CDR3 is CASSRFLESSSWGYTF. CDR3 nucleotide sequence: TGTGCCAGCAGCCGCTTCCTAGAGAGCTCGTCTTGGGGCTACACCTTC.

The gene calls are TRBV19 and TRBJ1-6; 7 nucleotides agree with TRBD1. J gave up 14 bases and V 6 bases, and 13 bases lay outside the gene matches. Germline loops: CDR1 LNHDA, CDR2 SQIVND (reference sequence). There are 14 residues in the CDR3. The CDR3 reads CASSNRQGLSTLHF. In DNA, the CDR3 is TGTGCCAGTAGCAACCGACAGGGTTTGAGTACCCTCCACTTT.

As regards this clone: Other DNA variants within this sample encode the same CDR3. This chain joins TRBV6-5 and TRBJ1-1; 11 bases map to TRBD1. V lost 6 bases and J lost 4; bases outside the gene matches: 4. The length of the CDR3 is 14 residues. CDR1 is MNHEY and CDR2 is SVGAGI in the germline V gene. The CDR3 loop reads CASRRGQGGTEAFF. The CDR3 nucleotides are TGTGCCAGCAGGAGGGGACAGGGGGGCACTGAAGCTTTCTTT.

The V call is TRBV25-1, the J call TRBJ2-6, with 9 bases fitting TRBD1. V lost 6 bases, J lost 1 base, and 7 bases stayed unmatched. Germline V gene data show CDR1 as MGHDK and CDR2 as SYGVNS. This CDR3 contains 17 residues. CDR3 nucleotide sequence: TGTGCCAGCAGACTGACAGGGGGGGATTCTGGGGCCAACGTCCTGACTTTC. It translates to CASRLTGGDSGANVLTF.

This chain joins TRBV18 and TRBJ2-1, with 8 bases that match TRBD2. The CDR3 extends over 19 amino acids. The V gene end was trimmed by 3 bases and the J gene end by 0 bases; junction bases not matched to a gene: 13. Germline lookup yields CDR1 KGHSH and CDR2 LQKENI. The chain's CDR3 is CASSPGRASGLSSYNEQFF. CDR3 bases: TGTGCCAGCTCACCCGGGCGGGCTAGCGGGCTTAGCTCCTACAATGAGCAGTTCTTC.

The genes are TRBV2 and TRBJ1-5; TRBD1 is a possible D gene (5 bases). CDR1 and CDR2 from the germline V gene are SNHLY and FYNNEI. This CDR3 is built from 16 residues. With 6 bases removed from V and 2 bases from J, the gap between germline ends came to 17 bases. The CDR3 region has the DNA TGTGCCAGCAGGGCCTCGGTGGGGGGAGGCAATCAGCCCCAGCATTTT. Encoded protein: CASRASVGGGNQPQHF.

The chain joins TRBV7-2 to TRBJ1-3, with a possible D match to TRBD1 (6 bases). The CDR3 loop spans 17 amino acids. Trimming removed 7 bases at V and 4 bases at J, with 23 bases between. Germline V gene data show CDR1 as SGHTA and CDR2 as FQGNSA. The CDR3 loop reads CASTPPPGPRGGNTIYF. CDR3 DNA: TGTGCCAGCACCCCTCCGCCGGGACCGAGGGGGGGAAACACCATATATTTT.

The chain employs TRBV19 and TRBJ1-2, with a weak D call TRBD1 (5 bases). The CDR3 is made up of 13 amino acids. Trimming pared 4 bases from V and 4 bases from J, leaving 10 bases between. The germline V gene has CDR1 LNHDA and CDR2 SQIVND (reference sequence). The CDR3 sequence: CASSTAGLYGYTF. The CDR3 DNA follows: TGTGCCAGTAGTACCGCAGGGCTCTATGGCTACACCTTC. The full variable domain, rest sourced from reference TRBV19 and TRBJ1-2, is DGGITQSPKYLFRKEGQNVTLSCEQNLNHDAMYWYRQDPGQGLRLIYYSQIVNDFQKGDIAEGYSVSREKKESFPLTVTSAQKNPTAFYLCASSTAGLYGYTFGSGTRLTVV.

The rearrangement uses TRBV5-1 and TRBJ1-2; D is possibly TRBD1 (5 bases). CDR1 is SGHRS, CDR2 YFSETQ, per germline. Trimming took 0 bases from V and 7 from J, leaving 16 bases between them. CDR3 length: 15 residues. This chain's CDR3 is CASSLEGRGGIGYTF. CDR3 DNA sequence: TGCGCCAGCAGCTTGGAGGGAAGGGGAGGGATTGGCTACACCTTC.

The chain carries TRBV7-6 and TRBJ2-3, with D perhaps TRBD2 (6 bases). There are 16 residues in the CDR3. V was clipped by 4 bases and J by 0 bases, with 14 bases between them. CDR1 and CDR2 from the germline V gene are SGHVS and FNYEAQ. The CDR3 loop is CASSSVAEWSTDTQYF. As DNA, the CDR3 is TGTGCCAGCAGCTCAGTAGCGGAATGGAGCACAGATACGCAGTATTTT.

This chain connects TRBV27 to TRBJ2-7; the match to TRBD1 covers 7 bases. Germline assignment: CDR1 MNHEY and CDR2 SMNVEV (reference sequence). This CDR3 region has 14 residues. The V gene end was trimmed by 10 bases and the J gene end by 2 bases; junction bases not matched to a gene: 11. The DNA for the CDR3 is TGTGCCACCAGGTCCTGGGGACAGACCTACGAGCAGTACTTC. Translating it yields CATRSWGQTYEQYF.

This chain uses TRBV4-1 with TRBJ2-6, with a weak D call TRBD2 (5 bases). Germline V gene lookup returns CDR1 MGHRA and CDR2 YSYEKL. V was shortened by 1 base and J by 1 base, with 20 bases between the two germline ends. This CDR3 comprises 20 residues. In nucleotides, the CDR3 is TGCGCCAGCAGCCAAGCACCAGGAGGCCCCGGGATGTCTGGGGCCAACGTCCTGACTTTC. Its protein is CASSQAPGGPGMSGANVLTF.

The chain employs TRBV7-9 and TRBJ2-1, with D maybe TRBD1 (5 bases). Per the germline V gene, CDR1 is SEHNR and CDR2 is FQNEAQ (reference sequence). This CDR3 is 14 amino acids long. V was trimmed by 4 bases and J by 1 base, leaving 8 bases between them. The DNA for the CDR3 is TGTGCCAGCAGCTCAGGGCTTTCCTACAATGAGCAGTTCTTC. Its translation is CASSSGLSYNEQFF. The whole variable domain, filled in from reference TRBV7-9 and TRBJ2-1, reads DTGVSQNPRHKITKRGQNVTFRCDPISEHNRLYWYRQTLGQGPEFLTYFQNEAQLEKSRLLSDRFSAERPKGSFSTLEIQRTEQGDSAMYLCASSSGLSYNEQFFGPGTRLTVL.

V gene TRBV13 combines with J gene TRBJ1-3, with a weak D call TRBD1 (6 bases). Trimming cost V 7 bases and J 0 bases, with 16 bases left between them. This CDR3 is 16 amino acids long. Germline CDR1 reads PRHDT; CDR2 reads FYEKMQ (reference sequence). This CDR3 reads CASTPGGPISGNTIYF. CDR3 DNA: TGTGCCAGCACCCCGGGGGGGCCTATCTCTGGAAACACCATATATTTT.

Here the CDR3 DNA reads TGTGCCAGCAGCGCTACATCCTATGCCGGGGAGGAAAAACTGTTTTTT. Amino acids: CASSATSYAGEEKLFF. The chain combines TRBV9 with TRBJ1-4; D not resolved. The CDR3 loop spans 16 amino acids. Germline CDR1 SGDLS, CDR2 YYNGEE. With 3 bases removed from V and 8 bases from J, the gap between germline ends came to 20 bases.

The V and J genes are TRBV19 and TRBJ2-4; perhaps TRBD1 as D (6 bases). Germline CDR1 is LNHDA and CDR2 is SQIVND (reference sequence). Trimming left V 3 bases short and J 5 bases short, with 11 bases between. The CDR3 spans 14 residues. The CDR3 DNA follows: TGTGCCAGTAGTATCGCCAGGGGCGAAAACATTCAGTACTTC. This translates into CASSIARGENIQYF.

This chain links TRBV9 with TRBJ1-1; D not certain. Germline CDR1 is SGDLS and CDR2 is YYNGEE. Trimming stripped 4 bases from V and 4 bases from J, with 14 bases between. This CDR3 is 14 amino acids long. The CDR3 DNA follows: TGTGCCAGCAGCTTCGAGGGAGGCGGCACTGAAGCTTTCTTT. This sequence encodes CASSFEGGGTEAFF.

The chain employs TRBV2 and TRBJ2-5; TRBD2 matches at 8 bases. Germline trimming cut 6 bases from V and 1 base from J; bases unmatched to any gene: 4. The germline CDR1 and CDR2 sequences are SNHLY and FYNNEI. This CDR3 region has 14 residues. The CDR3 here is CASSDGLAQETQYF. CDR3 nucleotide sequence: TGTGCCAGCAGCGACGGACTAGCCCAAGAGACCCAGTACTTC.

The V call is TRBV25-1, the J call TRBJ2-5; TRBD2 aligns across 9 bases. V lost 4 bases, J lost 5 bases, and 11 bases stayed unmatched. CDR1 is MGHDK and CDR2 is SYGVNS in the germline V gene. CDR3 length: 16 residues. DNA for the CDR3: TGTGCCAGCAGTGCCAGCCTAGCGGGGCTGTTGGAGACCCAGTACTTC. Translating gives CASSASLAGLLETQYF.

CDR3 sequence reads: CAISEGTEAFF. DNA for the CDR3: TGTGCCATCTCGGAGGGGACTGAAGCTTTCTTT. V gene TRBV6-5 combines with J gene TRBJ1-1; TRBD1 might be the D (5 bases). The CDR3 loop spans 11 amino acids. V was trimmed by 10 bases and J by 5 bases, leaving 11 bases between them. Per germline, CDR1 MNHEY and CDR2 SVGAGI.

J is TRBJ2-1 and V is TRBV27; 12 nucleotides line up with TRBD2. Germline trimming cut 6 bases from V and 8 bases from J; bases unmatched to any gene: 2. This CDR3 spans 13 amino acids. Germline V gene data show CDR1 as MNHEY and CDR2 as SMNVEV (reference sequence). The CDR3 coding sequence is TGTGCCAGCAGGGCTAGCGGGAGGGATGAGCAGTTCTTC. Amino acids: CASRASGRDEQFF.

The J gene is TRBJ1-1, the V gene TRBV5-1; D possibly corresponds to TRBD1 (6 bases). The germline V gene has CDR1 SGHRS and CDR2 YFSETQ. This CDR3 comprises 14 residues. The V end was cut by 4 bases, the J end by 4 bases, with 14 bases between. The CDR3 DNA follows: TGCGCCAGCAGCCCAGGGGCAGGGTTCACTGAAGCTTTCTTT. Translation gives CASSPGAGFTEAFF. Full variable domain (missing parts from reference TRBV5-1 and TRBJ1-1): KAGVTQTPRYLIKTRGQQVTLSCSPISGHRSVSWYQQTPGQGLQFLFEYFSETQRNKGNFPGRFSGRQFSNSRSEMNVSTLELGDSALYLCASSPGAGFTEAFFGQGTRLTVV.

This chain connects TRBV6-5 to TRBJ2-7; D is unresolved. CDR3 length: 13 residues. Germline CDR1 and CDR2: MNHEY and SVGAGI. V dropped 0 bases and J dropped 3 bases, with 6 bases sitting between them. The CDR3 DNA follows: TGTGCCAGCAGTTACTCGGCTAGCTACGAGCAGTACTTC. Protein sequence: CASSYSASYEQYF.